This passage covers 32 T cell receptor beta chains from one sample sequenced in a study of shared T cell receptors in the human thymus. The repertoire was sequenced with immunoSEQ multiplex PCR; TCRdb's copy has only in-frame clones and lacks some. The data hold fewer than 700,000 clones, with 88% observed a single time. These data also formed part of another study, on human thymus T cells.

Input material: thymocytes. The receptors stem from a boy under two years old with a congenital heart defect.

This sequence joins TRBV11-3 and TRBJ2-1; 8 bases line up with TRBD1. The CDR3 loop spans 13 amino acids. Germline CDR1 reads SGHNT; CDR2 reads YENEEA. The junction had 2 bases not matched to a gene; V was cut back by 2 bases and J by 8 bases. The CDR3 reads CASSLRQGYEQFF. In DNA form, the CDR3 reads TGTGCCAGCAGCTTACGACAGGGGTATGAGCAGTTCTTC.

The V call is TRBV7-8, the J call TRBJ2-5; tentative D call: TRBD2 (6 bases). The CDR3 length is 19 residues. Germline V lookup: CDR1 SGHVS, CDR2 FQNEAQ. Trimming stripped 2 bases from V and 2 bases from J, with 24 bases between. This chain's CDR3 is CASSLPLTAQGGRQETQYF. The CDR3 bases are TGTGCCAGCAGCTTACCTCTGACCGCTCAGGGAGGTCGGCAAGAGACCCAGTACTTC. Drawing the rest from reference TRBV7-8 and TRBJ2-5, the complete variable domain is GAGVSQSPRYKVAKRGQDVALRCDPISGHVSLFWYQQALGQGPEFLTYFQNEAQLDKSGLPSDRFFAERPEGSVSTLKIQRTQQEDSAVYLCASSLPLTAQGGRQETQYFGPGTRLLVL.

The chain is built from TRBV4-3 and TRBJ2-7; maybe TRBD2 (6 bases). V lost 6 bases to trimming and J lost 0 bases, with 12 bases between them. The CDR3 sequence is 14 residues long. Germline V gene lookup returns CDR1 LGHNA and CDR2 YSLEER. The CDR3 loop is CASRVERASYEQYF. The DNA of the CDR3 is TGCGCCAGCAGGGTGGAGCGGGCCTCCTACGAGCAGTACTTC.

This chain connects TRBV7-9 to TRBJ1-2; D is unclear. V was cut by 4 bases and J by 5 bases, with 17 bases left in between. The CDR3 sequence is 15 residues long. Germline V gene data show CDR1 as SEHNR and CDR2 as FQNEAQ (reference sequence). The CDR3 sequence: CASSYGGGRGYGYTF. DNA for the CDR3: TGTGCCAGCAGCTACGGTGGAGGGCGAGGGTATGGCTACACCTTC. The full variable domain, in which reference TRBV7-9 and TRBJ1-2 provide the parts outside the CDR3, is DTGVSQNPRHKITKRGQNVTFRCDPISEHNRLYWYRQTLGQGPEFLTYFQNEAQLEKSRLLSDRFSAERPKGSFSTLEIQRTEQGDSAMYLCASSYGGGRGYGYTFGSGTRLTVV.

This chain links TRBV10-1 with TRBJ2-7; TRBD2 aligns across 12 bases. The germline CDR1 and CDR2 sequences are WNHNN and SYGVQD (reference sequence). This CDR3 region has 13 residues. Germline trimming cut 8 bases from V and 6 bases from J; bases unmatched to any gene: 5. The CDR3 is CASSRTSGTEQYF. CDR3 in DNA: TGCGCCAGCTCAAGGACTAGCGGGACCGAGCAGTACTTC.

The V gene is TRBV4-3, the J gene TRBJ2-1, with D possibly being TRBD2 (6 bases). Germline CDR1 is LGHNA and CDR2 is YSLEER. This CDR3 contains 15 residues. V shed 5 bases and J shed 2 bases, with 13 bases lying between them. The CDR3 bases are TGCGCCAGCAGCTGGAGGGCTATACCCTACAATGAGCAGTTCTTC. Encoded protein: CASSWRAIPYNEQFF.

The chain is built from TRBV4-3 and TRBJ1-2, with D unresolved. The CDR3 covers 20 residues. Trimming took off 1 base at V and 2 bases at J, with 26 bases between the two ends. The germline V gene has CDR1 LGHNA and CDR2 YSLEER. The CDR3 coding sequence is TGCGCCAGCAGCCAAGTAAAGTCCCGGGGAACTGGCAGCGGGAACTATGGCTACACCTTC. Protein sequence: CASSQVKSRGTGSGNYGYTF.

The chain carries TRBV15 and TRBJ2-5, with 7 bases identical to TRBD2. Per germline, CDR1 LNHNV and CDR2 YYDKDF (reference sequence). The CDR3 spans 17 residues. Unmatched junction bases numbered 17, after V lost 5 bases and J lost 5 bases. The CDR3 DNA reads TGTGCCACCAGCGCCCGAGGCGCGGGAGAATCTTCGGAGACCCAGTACTTC. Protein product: CATSARGAGESSETQYF.

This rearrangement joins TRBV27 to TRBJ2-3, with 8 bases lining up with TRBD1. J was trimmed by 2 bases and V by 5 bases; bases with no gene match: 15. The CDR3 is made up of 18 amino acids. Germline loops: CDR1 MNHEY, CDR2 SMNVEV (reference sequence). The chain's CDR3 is CASSPPGPRQGNTDTQYF. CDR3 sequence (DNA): TGTGCCAGCAGTCCGCCGGGCCCTCGACAGGGGAACACAGATACGCAGTATTTT.

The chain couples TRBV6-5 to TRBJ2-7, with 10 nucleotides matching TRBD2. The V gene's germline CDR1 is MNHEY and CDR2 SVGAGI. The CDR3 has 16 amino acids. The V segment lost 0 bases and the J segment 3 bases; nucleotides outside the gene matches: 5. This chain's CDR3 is CASSYSLGLAVYEQYF. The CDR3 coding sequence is TGTGCCAGCAGTTACTCTCTTGGACTAGCGGTCTACGAGCAGTACTTC.

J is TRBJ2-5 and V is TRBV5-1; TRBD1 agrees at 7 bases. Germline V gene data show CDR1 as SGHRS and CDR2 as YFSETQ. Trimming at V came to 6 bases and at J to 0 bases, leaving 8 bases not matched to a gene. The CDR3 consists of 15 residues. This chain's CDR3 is CASTYSGQNQETQYF. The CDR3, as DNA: TGCGCCAGCACGTACTCGGGACAGAACCAAGAGACCCAGTACTTC.

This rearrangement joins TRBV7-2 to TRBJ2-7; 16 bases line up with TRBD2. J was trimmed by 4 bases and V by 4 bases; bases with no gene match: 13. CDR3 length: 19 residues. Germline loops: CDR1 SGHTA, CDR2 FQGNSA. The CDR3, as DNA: TGTGCCAGCAGCTCGGGACTAGCGGGAGGGAGTAAGGTAGAGTACGAGCAGTACTTC. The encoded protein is CASSSGLAGGSKVEYEQYF.

CDR3 amino acids: CASSQDPPGQGDEKLFF. CDR3 nucleotide sequence: TGTGCCAGCAGCCAAGATCCGCCGGGACAGGGGGATGAAAAACTGTTTTTT. The chain employs TRBV4-2 and TRBJ1-4, with 11 positions matching TRBD1. V dropped 0 bases and J dropped 6; count of bases not matched to a gene: 6. The CDR3 totals 17 residues. Germline V gene lookup returns CDR1 LGHNA and CDR2 YNFKEQ.

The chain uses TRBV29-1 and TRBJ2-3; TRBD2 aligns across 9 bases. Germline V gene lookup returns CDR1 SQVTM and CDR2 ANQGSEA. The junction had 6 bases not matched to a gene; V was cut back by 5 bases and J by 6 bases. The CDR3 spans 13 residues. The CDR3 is CSVRGRVADTQYF. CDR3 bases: TGCAGCGTTCGCGGGAGGGTCGCCGATACGCAGTATTTT.

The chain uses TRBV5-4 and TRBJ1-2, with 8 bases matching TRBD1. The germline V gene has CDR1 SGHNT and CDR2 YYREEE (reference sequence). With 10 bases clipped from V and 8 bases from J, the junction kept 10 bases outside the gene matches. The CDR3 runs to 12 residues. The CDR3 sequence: CAAVDRAKGYTF. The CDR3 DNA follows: TGTGCCGCGGTGGACAGGGCTAAGGGCTACACCTTC. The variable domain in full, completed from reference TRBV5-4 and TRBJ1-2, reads ETGVTQSPTHLIKTRGQQVTLRCSSQSGHNTVSWYQQALGQGPQFIFQYYREEENGRGNFPPRFSGLQFPNYSSELNVNALELDDSALYLCAAVDRAKGYTFGSGTRLTVV.

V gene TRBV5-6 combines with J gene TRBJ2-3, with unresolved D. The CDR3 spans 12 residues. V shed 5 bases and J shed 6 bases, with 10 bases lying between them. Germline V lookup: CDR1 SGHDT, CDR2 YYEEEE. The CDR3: CASRKEWDTQYF. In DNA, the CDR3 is TGTGCCAGCAGAAAGGAGTGGGATACGCAGTATTTT. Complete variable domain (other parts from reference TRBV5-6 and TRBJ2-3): DAGVTQSPTHLIKTRGQQVTLRCSPKSGHDTVSWYQQALGQGPQFIFQYYEEEERQRGNFPDRFSGHQFPNYSSELNVNALLLGDSALYLCASRKEWDTQYFGPGTRLTVL.

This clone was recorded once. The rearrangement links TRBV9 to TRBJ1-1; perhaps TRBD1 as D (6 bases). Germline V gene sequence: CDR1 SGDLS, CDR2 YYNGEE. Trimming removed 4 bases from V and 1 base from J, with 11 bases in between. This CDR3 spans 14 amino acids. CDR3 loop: CASSIGQRNTEAFF. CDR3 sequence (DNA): TGTGCCAGCAGCATCGGACAGAGGAACACTGAAGCTTTCTTT.

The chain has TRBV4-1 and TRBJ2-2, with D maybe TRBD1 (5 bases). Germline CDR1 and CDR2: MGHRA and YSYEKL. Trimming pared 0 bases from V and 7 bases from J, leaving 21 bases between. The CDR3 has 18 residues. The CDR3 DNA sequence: TGCGCCAGCAGCCAAGACGGGTGGGGCCTGACCGTTGGCGGGGAGCTGTTTTTT. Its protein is CASSQDGWGLTVGGELFF.

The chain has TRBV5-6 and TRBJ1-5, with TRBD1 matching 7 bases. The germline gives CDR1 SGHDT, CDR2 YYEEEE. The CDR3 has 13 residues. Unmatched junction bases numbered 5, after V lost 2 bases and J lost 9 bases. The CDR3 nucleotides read TGTGCCAGCAGCTTACAGGGGTTGCCGCCCCAGCATTTT. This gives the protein CASSLQGLPPQHF.

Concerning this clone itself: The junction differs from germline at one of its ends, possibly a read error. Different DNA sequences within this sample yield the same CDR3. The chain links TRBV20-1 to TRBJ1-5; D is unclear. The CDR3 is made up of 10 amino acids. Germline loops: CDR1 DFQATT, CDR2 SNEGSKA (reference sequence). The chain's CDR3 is CSAPYQPQHF. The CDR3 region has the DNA TGTAGTGCCCCGTATCAGCCCCAGCATTTT.

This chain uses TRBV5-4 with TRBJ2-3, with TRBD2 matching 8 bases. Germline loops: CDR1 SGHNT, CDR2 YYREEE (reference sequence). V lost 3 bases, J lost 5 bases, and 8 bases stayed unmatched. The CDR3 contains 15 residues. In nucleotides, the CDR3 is TGTGCCAGCAGCTCCGGACTAGCCCTTGGAGATACGCAGTATTTT. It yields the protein CASSSGLALGDTQYF.

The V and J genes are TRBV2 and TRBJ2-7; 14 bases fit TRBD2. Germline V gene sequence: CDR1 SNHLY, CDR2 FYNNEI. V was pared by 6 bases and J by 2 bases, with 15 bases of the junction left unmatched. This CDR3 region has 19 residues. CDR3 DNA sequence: TGTGCCAGCAGGCACCCCGGGACTAGCGGGAGTCCGCGCCCCTACGAGCAGTACTTC. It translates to CASRHPGTSGSPRPYEQYF.

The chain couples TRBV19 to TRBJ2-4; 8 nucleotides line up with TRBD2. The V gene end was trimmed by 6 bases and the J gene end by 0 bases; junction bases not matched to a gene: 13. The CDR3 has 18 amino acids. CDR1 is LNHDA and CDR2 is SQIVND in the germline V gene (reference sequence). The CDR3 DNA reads TGTGCCAGTAGCCAGAAGCGGGAGTTAATTCTAGCCAAAAACATTCAGTACTTC. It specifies CASSQKRELILAKNIQYF.

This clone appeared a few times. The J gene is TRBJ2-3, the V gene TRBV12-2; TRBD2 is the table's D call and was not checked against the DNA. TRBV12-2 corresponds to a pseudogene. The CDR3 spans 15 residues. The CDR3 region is CASRLLAVYTDTQYF. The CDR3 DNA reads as TGTGCAAGTCGCCTACTAGCGGTATACACAGATACGCAGTATTTT.

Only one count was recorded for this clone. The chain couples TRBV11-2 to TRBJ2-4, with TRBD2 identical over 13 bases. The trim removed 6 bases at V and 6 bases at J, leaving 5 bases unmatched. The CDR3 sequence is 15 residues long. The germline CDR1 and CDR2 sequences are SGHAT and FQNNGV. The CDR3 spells CASSRTSGRGNIQYF. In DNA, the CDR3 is TGTGCCAGCAGTAGGACTAGCGGGAGAGGAAACATTCAGTACTTC.

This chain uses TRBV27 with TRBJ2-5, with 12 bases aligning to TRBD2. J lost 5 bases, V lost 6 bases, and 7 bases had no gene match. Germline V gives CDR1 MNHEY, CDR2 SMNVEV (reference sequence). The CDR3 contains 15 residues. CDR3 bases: TGTGCCAGCAGAGCTAGCGGGAGGGTTTGGGAGACCCAGTACTTC. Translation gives CASRASGRVWETQYF.

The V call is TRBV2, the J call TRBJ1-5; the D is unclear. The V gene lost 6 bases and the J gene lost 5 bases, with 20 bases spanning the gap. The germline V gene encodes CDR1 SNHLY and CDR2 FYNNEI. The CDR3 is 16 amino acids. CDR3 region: CASSQPVSRFHQPQHF. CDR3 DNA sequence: TGTGCCAGCAGCCAACCGGTATCGCGGTTCCATCAGCCCCAGCATTTT.

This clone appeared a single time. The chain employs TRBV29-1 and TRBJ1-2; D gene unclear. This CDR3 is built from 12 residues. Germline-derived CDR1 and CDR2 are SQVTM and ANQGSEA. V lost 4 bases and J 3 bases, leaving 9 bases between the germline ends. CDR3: CSVGGWDYGYTF. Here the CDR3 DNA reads TGCAGCGTTGGAGGATGGGACTATGGCTACACCTTC.

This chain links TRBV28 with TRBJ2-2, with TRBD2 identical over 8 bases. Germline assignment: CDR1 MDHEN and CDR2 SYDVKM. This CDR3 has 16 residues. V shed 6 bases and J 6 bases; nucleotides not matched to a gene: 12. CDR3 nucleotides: TGTGCCAGCAGCTGCGGGGGGCGGTTCTTCGCCGGGGAGCTGTTTTTT. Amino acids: CASSCGGRFFAGELFF.

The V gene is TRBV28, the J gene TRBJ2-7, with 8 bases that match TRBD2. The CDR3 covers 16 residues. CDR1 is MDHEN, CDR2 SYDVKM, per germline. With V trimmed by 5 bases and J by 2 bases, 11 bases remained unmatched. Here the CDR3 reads CASSPGPTSGPYEQYF. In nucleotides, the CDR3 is TGTGCCAGCAGTCCCGGTCCCACTAGCGGCCCCTACGAGCAGTACTTC.

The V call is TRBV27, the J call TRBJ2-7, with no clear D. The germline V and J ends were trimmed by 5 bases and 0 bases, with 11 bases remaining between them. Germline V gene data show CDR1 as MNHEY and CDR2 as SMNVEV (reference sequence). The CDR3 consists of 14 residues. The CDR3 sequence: CASSLALNSYEQYF. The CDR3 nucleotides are TGTGCCAGCAGTCTGGCACTAAACTCCTACGAGCAGTACTTC.

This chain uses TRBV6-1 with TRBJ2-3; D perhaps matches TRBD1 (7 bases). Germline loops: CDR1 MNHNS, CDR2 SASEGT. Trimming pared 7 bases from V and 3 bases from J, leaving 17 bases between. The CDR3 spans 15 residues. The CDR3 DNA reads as TGTGCCAGCATGCGGCAGGGGGGACGGACAGATACGCAGTATTTT. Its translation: CASMRQGGRTDTQYF.